This TCR beta chain appears in the sequencing data of a study of T cell responses to AZD1222 COVID-19 vaccine. TCRdb keeps only in-frame clones here, not all; method: immunoSEQ multiplex PCR. The sample records 120,000 or so clones, about 90% being singletons. Germline V gene lookup returns CDR1 MDHEN and CDR2 SYDVKM. The CDR3 extends over 12 amino acids. Trimming cost V 3 bases and J 9 bases, with 9 bases left between them. The sequenced sample was peripheral blood, obtained on day 0 of AZD1222 vaccination. The TCR comes from an adult in good health. This chain uses TRBV28 with TRBJ2-1, with D unclear. As DNA, the CDR3 is TGTGCCAGCAGTTTGGGCTGGCGTGAGCAGTTCTTC. Protein product: CASSLGWREQFF.